The subject of this entry is one TCR beta chain. CDR3 length equals 16 residues. The V end was cut by 4 bases, the J end by 4 bases, with 19 bases between. Germline lookup yields CDR1 SGHNT and CDR2 YYREEE (reference sequence). This sample is part of a study of blood T cell repertoires in COVID-19. Using immunoSEQ multiplex PCR, the repertoire was profiled, and TCRdb retains in-frame clones only, with some absent. The sample holds approximately 130,000 clones, just over 75% seen once. This chain connects TRBV5-4 to TRBJ2-3; possibly TRBD1 for D (6 bases). This TCR derives from a human donor in a cohort sampled during active COVID-19. The source material was peripheral blood. In nucleotides, the CDR3 is TGTGCCAGCAGCACTAAGTCACAGGGAAGCGCAGATACGCAGTATTTT. Its protein product is CASSTKSQGSADTQYF.